This TCR beta chain was sequenced in a study of cytomegalovirus exposure and HLA in healthy donors. This CDR3 is built from 13 residues. The PCR ran on 60 Vbeta and 13 Jbeta primers. Clones were read by immunoSEQ multiplex PCR, and TCRdb kept only the in-frame ones, dropping some. The profile covers some 160,000 clones, with 73% appearing a single time and approximately 5.1% taken by the ten largest. The V call is TRBV7-5, the J call TRBJ2-1; TRBD1 was called by the table and not checked on the DNA. TRBV7-5 is annotated as a pseudogene. Input material: PBMCs. The clonotype originates from a woman aged 18-29 years in good health and CMV-seropositive. The CDR3 loop reads CVRSPKGSAEQFF. The DNA for the CDR3 is TGTGTCAGAAGCCCCAAGGGGTCGGCTGAGCAGTTCTTC.